This T cell receptor beta chain came from a study of blood T cell repertoires in COVID-19. The overall study: From T cells, B-cell-depleted T cells, or PBMCs came the material, which was cDNA or gDNA.

With V trimmed by 7 bases and J by 4 bases, 9 bases remained unmatched. Germline CDR1 reads MDHEN; CDR2 reads SYDVKM. The CDR3 spans 15 residues. Participant ages covered about 18 to 89 years across 25 or so US areas. Participants were placed into cohorts based on the clinical history they reported. Exposed enrollees had met someone with a PCR-confirmed or clinician-diagnosed COVID-19 case at some point within the 2 weeks before study entry. The repertoire was sequenced with immunoSEQ multiplex PCR; TCRdb's copy has only in-frame clones and lacks some. This sample yields more than 350,000 clones, of which over 75% are seen a single time; approximately 1.5% belongs to the top ten.

The sequencing input was PBMCs or T cells enriched from blood (not recorded which). The rearrangement uses TRBV28 and TRBJ2-7, with 11 bases fitting TRBD2. The source is a woman under 30 who had been exposed to COVID-19. CDR3 sequence: CASNKLAGDRYEQYF. The CDR3 DNA reads TGTGCCAGCAACAAACTAGCGGGAGACCGATACGAGCAGTACTTC.